This passage covers 32 T cell receptor beta chains from one sample sequenced in a study of technical replicates of blood from several donors. Here immunoSEQ multiplex PCR was the method, and the copy in TCRdb shows in-frame clones only, minus some. The sample lists roughly 79,000 clones, 96% seen once, with about 0.36% in the top ten. Specimen: T cells isolated from PBMCs. The receptors come from a human donor in good health.

This chain connects TRBV5-1 to TRBJ2-3; TRBD2 might be the D (5 bases). Germline V lookup: CDR1 SGHRS, CDR2 YFSETQ. Trimming removed 2 bases at V and 5 bases at J, with 9 bases between. This CDR3 has 13 amino acids. CDR3 DNA: TGCGCCAGCAGCTTTACAGAGGGAGATACGCAGTATTTT. It translates to CASSFTEGDTQYF.

V and J are TRBV27 and TRBJ2-7, with a possible D match to TRBD1 (6 bases). Germline V gives CDR1 MNHEY, CDR2 SMNVEV (reference sequence). The CDR3 runs 12 residues. Deletions cut 5 bases from V and 10 bases from J, with 15 bases between. Here the CDR3 DNA reads TGTGCCAGCAGTCAAGACAGGACGGAACAGTACTTC. This codes for CASSQDRTEQYF.

The count of this clone is one. V usage is TRBV6-4 and J usage is TRBJ2-3, with D possibly TRBD1 on 6 matching bases. With 3 bases removed from V and 12 bases from J, the gap between germline ends came to 16 bases. The CDR3 covers 13 residues. Germline CDR1 and CDR2: MRHNA and SNTAGT. The CDR3 protein is CASSESPSGVQYF. In nucleotides, the CDR3 is TGTGCCAGCAGTGAGAGCCCCTCAGGGGTTCAGTATTTT.

V gene TRBV30 combines with J gene TRBJ2-2; possible D gene TRBD1, 5 bases. Germline-derived CDR1 and CDR2 are GTSNPN and SVGIG (reference sequence). This CDR3 has 16 residues. V shed 4 bases and J shed 3 bases, with 18 bases lying between them. The CDR3 bases are TGTGCCTGGATCTATGGGGCAGGGCGTTACACCGGGGAGCTGTTTTTT. Translated: CAWIYGAGRYTGELFF.

J is TRBJ2-7 and V is TRBV19; perhaps TRBD1 as D (5 bases). Trimming removed 0 bases from V and 3 bases from J, with 9 bases in between. The CDR3 is 14 amino acids. The germline V gene encodes CDR1 LNHDA and CDR2 SQIVND (reference sequence). CDR3 nucleotide sequence: TGTGCCAGTAGTATAGATGCCAGGGACTACGAGCAGTACTTC. Protein: CASSIDARDYEQYF. Looking up the rest from reference TRBV19 and TRBJ2-7 gives the full variable domain: DGGITQSPKYLFRKEGQNVTLSCEQNLNHDAMYWYRQDPGQGLRLIYYSQIVNDFQKGDIAEGYSVSREKKESFPLTVTSAQKNPTAFYLCASSIDARDYEQYFGPGTRLTVT.

The J gene is TRBJ1-4, the V gene TRBV30, with 10 bases identical to TRBD1. After removal of 3 bases from V and 11 bases from J, the junction contained 3 bases not matched to a gene. Germline V lookup: CDR1 GTSNPN, CDR2 SVGIG (reference sequence). The CDR3 is 12 amino acids. The CDR3 DNA reads as TGTGCCTGGAGGGACAGGGGGGAGAAACTGTTTTTT. The encoded protein is CAWRDRGEKLFF.

This clone was seen a single time. DNA for the CDR3: TGTGCCATCAGTGAGTCGGGGACAGGGATATACGAGCAGTACTTC. This encodes CAISESGTGIYEQYF. This chain links TRBV10-3 with TRBJ2-7, with 9 bases lining up with TRBD1. There are 15 residues in the CDR3. The germline V gene has CDR1 ENHRY and CDR2 SYGVKD. The V gene end was trimmed by 0 bases and the J gene end by 4 bases; junction bases not matched to a gene: 4.

V usage is TRBV2 and J usage is TRBJ1-3, with D possibly matching TRBD1 (5 bases). The length of the CDR3 is 15 residues. In germline, CDR1 is SNHLY, CDR2 FYNNEI. Trimming removed 4 bases from V and 0 bases from J, with 10 bases in between. The CDR3 sequence: CASSGQLDSGNTIYF. In DNA form, the CDR3 reads TGTGCCAGCAGTGGACAGTTAGACTCTGGAAACACCATATATTTT.

The J gene is TRBJ2-7, the V gene TRBV5-6, with D possibly TRBD2 on 6 matching bases. In germline, CDR1 is SGHDT, CDR2 YYEEEE. The CDR3 totals 15 residues. The V end lost 3 bases, the J end lost 5 bases, and 18 bases lay between the germline ends. CDR3 residues: CASSSKRGLFNEQYF. CDR3 bases: TGTGCCAGCAGCTCTAAAAGGGGACTCTTCAACGAGCAGTACTTC. Drawing the rest from reference TRBV5-6 and TRBJ2-7, the complete variable domain is DAGVTQSPTHLIKTRGQQVTLRCSPKSGHDTVSWYQQALGQGPQFIFQYYEEEERQRGNFPDRFSGHQFPNYSSELNVNALLLGDSALYLCASSSKRGLFNEQYFGPGTRLTVT.

The rearrangement links TRBV6-1 to TRBJ1-3; D gene uncertain. CDR3 size: 15 residues. CDR1 is MNHNS and CDR2 is SASEGT in the germline V gene. V lost 0 bases to trimming and J lost 0 bases, with 6 bases between them. CDR3 nucleotide sequence: TGTGCCAGCAGTGAAGCAGGGAGCTCTGGAAACACCATATATTTT. Protein: CASSEAGSSGNTIYF.

The chain recombines TRBV30 with TRBJ2-5; 7 nucleotides agree with TRBD1. The germline V gene has CDR1 GTSNPN and CDR2 SVGIG (reference sequence). This CDR3 contains 12 residues. The V segment lost 3 bases and the J segment 4 bases; nucleotides outside the gene matches: 2. CDR3: CAWSGTVETQYF. The CDR3 nucleotides read TGTGCCTGGAGCGGGACAGTAGAGACCCAGTACTTC.

This sequence joins TRBV7-2 and TRBJ1-3, with unresolved D. In germline, CDR1 is SGHTA, CDR2 FQGNSA. The CDR3 length is 13 residues. The V gene lost 3 bases and the J gene lost 4 bases, with 7 bases spanning the gap. The CDR3 reads CASSLQNGNTIYF. The CDR3 coding sequence is TGTGCCAGCAGCTTGCAGAACGGAAACACCATATATTTT.

This clone came up a few times. J is TRBJ2-3 and V is TRBV9, with D tentatively TRBD2 (6 bases). Trimming took 4 bases from V and 5 from J, leaving 14 bases between them. CDR1 SGDLS and CDR2 YYNGEE come from the germline V gene. The CDR3 is made up of 14 amino acids. The CDR3 DNA reads as TGTGCCAGCAGCCCTCGAGCGGGCGGAGATACGCAGTATTTT. Translating it yields CASSPRAGGDTQYF.

This CDR3 reads CAWSVQAQQSVKAFF. CDR3 coding DNA: TGTGCCTGGAGTGTACAGGCTCAACAATCGGTCAAAGCTTTCTTT. The V gene is TRBV30, the J gene TRBJ1-1, with D tentatively TRBD1 (5 bases). The CDR3 totals 15 residues. The germline V gene encodes CDR1 GTSNPN and CDR2 SVGIG (reference sequence). Deletions cut 0 bases from V and 9 bases from J, with 20 bases between.

This chain links TRBV6-1 with TRBJ2-3; 7 bases map to TRBD2. Germline trimming cut 2 bases from V and 3 bases from J; bases unmatched to any gene: 8. There are 16 residues in the CDR3. Germline lookup yields CDR1 MNHNS and CDR2 SASEGT. In nucleotides, the CDR3 is TGTGCCAGCAGTGAATTTGGCGGGAGTTTTACAGATACGCAGTATTTT. It encodes CASSEFGGSFTDTQYF.

This chain links TRBV25-1 with TRBJ2-1; possibly TRBD2 for D (5 bases). The CDR3 extends over 16 amino acids. The V end was cut by 1 base, the J end by 4 bases, with 14 bases between. Germline V lookup: CDR1 MGHDK, CDR2 SYGVNS. The CDR3 DNA follows: TGTGCCAGCAGTGAATCCCTCGGGGTGGGGTACAATGAGCAGTTCTTC. Translation: CASSESLGVGYNEQFF.

This clone has a single count. The V gene is TRBV6-4, the J gene TRBJ2-7; 9 positions agree with TRBD2. This CDR3 has 15 residues. J gave up 5 bases and V 1 base, and 6 bases lay outside the gene matches. CDR1 MRHNA and CDR2 SNTAGT come from the germline V gene. The CDR3 DNA sequence: TGTGCCAGCAGTGACTATTGGCTAGCGGGAAACGAGCAGTACTTC. Its translation: CASSDYWLAGNEQYF.

There are a few counts of this clone. The chain employs TRBV6-5 and TRBJ1-5, with 7 bases lining up with TRBD1. After removal of 6 bases from V and 6 bases from J, the junction contained 2 bases not matched to a gene. CDR3 size: 12 residues. Germline V CDR1 and CDR2: MNHEY, SVGAGI. The CDR3 DNA sequence: TGTGCCAGCAGGACAGGGCTTCAGCCCCAGCATTTT. The encoded protein is CASRTGLQPQHF.

This chain links TRBV28 with TRBJ2-5; TRBD1 agrees at 9 bases. The CDR3 consists of 15 residues. J lost 0 bases, V lost 5 bases, and 4 bases had no gene match. Germline V gene sequence: CDR1 MDHEN, CDR2 SYDVKM. The CDR3 sequence: CASSRDRAYQETQYF. For the CDR3, the DNA is TGTGCCAGCAGTCGGGACAGGGCTTACCAAGAGACCCAGTACTTC. The entire variable domain, with the rest obtained from reference TRBV28 and TRBJ2-5, is as follows: DVKVTQSSRYLVKRTGEKVFLECVQDMDHENMFWYRQDPGLGLRLIYFSYDVKMKEKGDIPEGYSVSREKKERFSLILESASTNQTSMYLCASSRDRAYQETQYFGPGTRLLVL.

V and J are TRBV5-4 and TRBJ2-1; tentatively, D is TRBD2 (5 bases). Germline values: CDR1 SGHNT, CDR2 YYREEE (reference sequence). The CDR3 loop spans 15 amino acids. With 7 bases removed from V and 9 bases from J, the gap between germline ends came to 23 bases. This CDR3 reads CASAWEREGFLEQFF. The CDR3 region has the DNA TGTGCCAGCGCATGGGAGAGGGAAGGTTTTCTTGAGCAGTTCTTC.

This clone occurred once. The rearrangement joins TRBV7-3 to TRBJ1-3, with TRBD1 identical over 9 bases. The CDR3 is made up of 15 amino acids. J gave up 4 bases and V 2 bases, and 3 bases lay outside the gene matches. Germline CDR1 is SGHTA and CDR2 is FQGTGA. CDR3 DNA: TGTGCCAGCAGCTTAGGGACAGGGACCGGAAACACCATATATTTT. Translation: CASSLGTGTGNTIYF.

The V and J genes are TRBV27 and TRBJ2-1; 14 nucleotides match TRBD2. From germline, CDR1 is MNHEY and CDR2 SMNVEV (reference sequence). CDR3 length: 18 amino acids. The V and J ends lost 3 bases and 0 bases, in that order; junction bases with no gene match: 4. Here the CDR3 DNA reads TGTGCCAGCAGTTTCGGGACTAGCGGGAGTTCCTCCTACAATGAGCAGTTCTTC. Translation: CASSFGTSGSSSYNEQFF.

The chain employs TRBV28 and TRBJ1-1, with D perhaps TRBD1 (6 bases). CDR3 length: 13 amino acids. V shed 8 bases and J shed 1 base, with 11 bases lying between them. CDR1 is MDHEN and CDR2 is SYDVKM in the germline V gene. This chain's CDR3 is CASRRGRNTEAFF. In DNA, the CDR3 is TGTGCCAGCCGAAGGGGGAGGAACACTGAAGCTTTCTTT.

V gene TRBV13 combines with J gene TRBJ2-3; perhaps TRBD2 as D (5 bases). The CDR3 is 14 residues long. With 0 bases removed from V and 2 bases from J, the gap between germline ends came to 6 bases. The V gene's germline CDR1 is PRHDT and CDR2 FYEKMQ (reference sequence). CDR3 sequence reads: CASSLGLATDTQYF. CDR3 DNA sequence: TGTGCCAGCAGCTTAGGGCTAGCCACAGATACGCAGTATTTT.

J is TRBJ1-1 and V is TRBV7-8; D possibly corresponds to TRBD1 (5 bases). Germline lookup yields CDR1 SGHVS and CDR2 FQNEAQ. V dropped 2 bases and J dropped 4 bases, with 17 bases sitting between them. The length of the CDR3 is 16 residues. CDR3 sequence: CASSLSPGPGGTEAFF. The CDR3 DNA follows: TGTGCCAGCAGCTTAAGTCCGGGCCCCGGGGGCACTGAAGCTTTCTTT.

The chain couples TRBV28 to TRBJ1-1, with a tentative D call TRBD1 (5 bases). The CDR3 has 11 amino acids. CDR1 is MDHEN, CDR2 SYDVKM, per germline. V was cut by 8 bases and J by 5 bases, with 9 bases left in between. The CDR3 loop reads CASARGTEAFF. CDR3 in DNA: TGTGCCAGCGCCCGGGGGACTGAAGCTTTCTTT.

The chain links TRBV6-5 to TRBJ2-7; 10 nucleotides agree with TRBD2. V trimming: 4 bases; J trimming: 7 bases; junction bases outside the gene matches: 10. CDR3 size: 15 residues. The V gene's germline CDR1 is MNHEY and CDR2 SVGAGI. The CDR3 here is CASSWFSGRAGEQYF. The CDR3 DNA follows: TGTGCCAGCAGTTGGTTCAGCGGGAGGGCCGGTGAGCAGTACTTC.

CDR3: CASSESRLGGETQYF. CDR3 DNA: TGTGCCAGCAGTGAGAGCCGACTGGGGGGAGAGACCCAGTACTTC. The J gene is TRBJ2-5, the V gene TRBV25-1, with TRBD2 as a possible D gene (6 bases). Trimming took 3 bases from V and 4 from J, leaving 15 bases between them. CDR3 size: 15 residues. Germline CDR1 and CDR2: MGHDK and SYGVNS.

This chain connects TRBV28 to TRBJ2-7, with 12 bases matching TRBD2. V gave up 3 bases and J gave up 1 base; unmatched junction bases: 4. Germline CDR1 and CDR2: MDHEN and SYDVKM. The length of the CDR3 is 16 residues. The CDR3 is CASSFPSGRGSYEQYF. In nucleotides, the CDR3 is TGTGCCAGCAGTTTCCCTAGCGGGAGGGGGTCCTACGAGCAGTACTTC.

This chain connects TRBV7-9 to TRBJ1-5, with TRBD1 as a possible D gene (5 bases). The CDR3 contains 14 residues. Trimming cost V 4 bases and J 6 bases, with 13 bases left between them. The germline CDR1 and CDR2 sequences are SEHNR and FQNEAQ (reference sequence). The CDR3 is CASSSSSGAQPQHF. CDR3 nucleotide sequence: TGTGCCAGCAGCTCATCTAGTGGGGCTCAGCCCCAGCATTTT.

This chain joins TRBV14 and TRBJ2-5; D unresolved. This CDR3 is built from 15 residues. V lost 6 bases and J 3 bases, leaving 17 bases between the germline ends. CDR1 and CDR2 (germline): SGHDN, FVKESK. CDR3 nucleotides: TGTGCCAGCAGTCCCTTTCCCCCGATAGAAGAGACCCAGTACTTC. It specifies CASSPFPPIEETQYF.

The chain couples TRBV29-1 to TRBJ2-1; TRBD2 agrees at 9 bases. CDR1 and CDR2 from the germline V gene are SQVTM and ANQGSEA. The V gene end was trimmed by 4 bases and the J gene end by 9 bases; junction bases not matched to a gene: 16. There are 16 residues in the CDR3. CDR3 residues: CSVGARLAGNGGEQFF. As DNA, the CDR3 is TGCAGCGTTGGGGCTAGGCTAGCGGGAAATGGCGGTGAGCAGTTCTTC.